A selection of T cell receptor beta chains follows, all from one sample in a study of CD4 T cells in relation to SARS-CoV-2 and coronaviruses. Produced via immunoSEQ multiplex PCR; TCRdb's table is partial and in-frame only. The sample yields about 59,000 clones, 86% seen once. Sequenced input: memory CD4+ T cells from PBMCs. These receptors originate from a human donor in good health. Both conserved end residues are part of each CDR3. A D gene is named only where the DNA matches it firmly. The listing skips clone size in some rows; elsewhere it reads once, few, many or a size class.

cdr3_aa: CASRAGGTGKDGYTF
cdr3_nt: TGTGCCAGCAGAGCGGGGGGGACAGGGAAAGATGGCTACACCTTC
j_call: TRBJ1-2
clone_size: -
cdr3_length: 15
v_call: TRBV6-5
d_call: TRBD1

cdr3_aa: CASSVDVREQFF
cdr3_nt: TGTGCCAGCAGCGTAGACGTGCGTGAGCAGTTCTTC
j_call: TRBJ2-1
clone_size: -
cdr3_length: 12
v_call: TRBV9
d_call: -

cdr3_aa: CSASSGTGAEQYF
cdr3_nt: TGCAGTGCTAGTTCCGGGACAGGGGCCGAGCAGTACTTC
j_call: TRBJ2-7
clone_size: -
cdr3_length: 13
v_call: TRBV20-1
d_call: TRBD1

cdr3_aa: CASSLGKWNTEAFF
cdr3_nt: TGTGCCAGCAGCTTAGGTAAGTGGAACACTGAAGCTTTCTTT
j_call: TRBJ1-1
clone_size: -
cdr3_length: 14
v_call: TRBV13
d_call: -

cdr3_aa: CASNLLAGEQFF
cdr3_nt: TGTGCCAGCAACTTGCTGGCGGGTGAGCAGTTCTTC
j_call: TRBJ2-1
clone_size: -
cdr3_length: 12
v_call: TRBV28
d_call: -

cdr3_aa: CASSPYSREQYF
cdr3_nt: TGTGCCAGCAGCCCATACTCCAGGGAGCAGTACTTC
j_call: TRBJ2-7
clone_size: few
cdr3_length: 12
v_call: TRBV7-2
d_call: -

cdr3_aa: CASSEFPGPFHF
cdr3_nt: TGTGCCAGCAGTGAATTCCCAGGCCCCTTCCATTTT
j_call: TRBJ1-5
clone_size: -
cdr3_length: 12
v_call: TRBV6-1
d_call: -

cdr3_aa: CASSLNLGAFPYEQYF
cdr3_nt: TGTGCCAGCAGCTTAAATCTAGGGGCTTTCCCCTACGAGCAGTACTTC
j_call: TRBJ2-7
clone_size: -
cdr3_length: 16
v_call: TRBV7-8
d_call: -

cdr3_aa: CASSPLGYEQYF
cdr3_nt: TGTGCCAGCAGCCCTTTGGGGTACGAGCAGTACTTC
j_call: TRBJ2-7
clone_size: -
cdr3_length: 12
v_call: TRBV3-1/TRBV3-2
d_call: -

cdr3_aa: CASSGRAGVNEQFF
cdr3_nt: TGTGCCAGTTCTGGCAGAGCCGGCGTCAATGAGCAGTTCTTC
j_call: TRBJ2-1
clone_size: -
cdr3_length: 14
v_call: TRBV19
d_call: -

cdr3_aa: CASSASYSNQPQHF
cdr3_nt: TGTGCCAGCAGCGCCAGCTACAGTAATCAGCCCCAGCATTTT
j_call: TRBJ1-5
clone_size: -
cdr3_length: 14
v_call: TRBV2
d_call: -

cdr3_aa: CASNSGSPGGIEAFF
cdr3_nt: TGTGCCAGCAACTCGGGGTCCCCAGGGGGCATTGAAGCTTTCTTT
j_call: TRBJ1-1
clone_size: -
cdr3_length: 15
v_call: TRBV28
d_call: TRBD1

cdr3_aa: CASSKSSGSLNTGELFF
cdr3_nt: TGCGCCAGCAGCAAATCTAGCGGGAGTTTGAACACCGGGGAGCTGTTTTTT
j_call: TRBJ2-2
clone_size: -
cdr3_length: 17
v_call: TRBV5-1
d_call: TRBD2

cdr3_aa: CASSGQTASWAFF
cdr3_nt: TGTGCCAGCAGTGGCCAGACCGCTAGTTGGGCCTTTTTT
j_call: TRBJ1-4
clone_size: -
cdr3_length: 13
v_call: TRBV2
d_call: -

cdr3_aa: CASSLLPSYEQYF
cdr3_nt: TGTGCCAGCAGTTTACTCCCTTCCTACGAGCAGTACTTC
j_call: TRBJ2-7
clone_size: -
cdr3_length: 13
v_call: TRBV28
d_call: -

cdr3_aa: CASKGEKATNEKLFF
cdr3_nt: TGTGCCAGCAAGGGGGAGAAAGCAACTAATGAAAAACTGTTTTTT
j_call: TRBJ1-4
clone_size: -
cdr3_length: 15
v_call: TRBV6-5
d_call: -

cdr3_aa: CASSSGQGGNSPLHF
cdr3_nt: TGTGCCAGCAGCTCGGGACAGGGTGGGAATTCACCCCTCCACTTT
j_call: TRBJ1-6
clone_size: -
cdr3_length: 15
v_call: TRBV11-2
d_call: TRBD1

cdr3_aa: CASSPTEDTQYF
cdr3_nt: TGTGCCAGCAGCCCCACCGAGGATACGCAGTATTTT
j_call: TRBJ2-3
clone_size: few
cdr3_length: 12
v_call: TRBV6-2/TRBV6-3
d_call: -

cdr3_aa: CASSRRTGTGADGYTF
cdr3_nt: TGTGCCAGTAGCAGACGAACCGGGACCGGGGCAGATGGCTACACCTTC
j_call: TRBJ1-2
clone_size: -
cdr3_length: 16
v_call: TRBV19
d_call: -

cdr3_aa: CASSGLAGGRNTQYF
cdr3_nt: TGTGCCAGTAGTGGTCTAGCGGGAGGCCGGAATACGCAGTATTTT
j_call: TRBJ2-3
clone_size: -
cdr3_length: 15
v_call: TRBV19
d_call: TRBD2

cdr3_aa: CASSQDLSYGYTF
cdr3_nt: TGCGCCAGCAGCCAAGATCTAAGTTATGGCTACACCTTC
j_call: TRBJ1-2
clone_size: -
cdr3_length: 13
v_call: TRBV4-1
d_call: -

cdr3_aa: CASSTPGTGGAKGVKQYF
cdr3_nt: TGTGCCAGCAGCACCCCAGGGACAGGGGGCGCTAAGGGTGTCAAGCAGTACTTC
j_call: TRBJ2-7
clone_size: -
cdr3_length: 18
v_call: TRBV28
d_call: TRBD1

cdr3_aa: CASSSTGLLGTGELFF
cdr3_nt: TGTGCCAGCAGTTCCACAGGGCTCCTTGGGACCGGGGAGCTGTTTTTT
j_call: TRBJ2-2
clone_size: -
cdr3_length: 16
v_call: TRBV28
d_call: -

cdr3_aa: CASRGPRSGNTIYF
cdr3_nt: TGTGCCAGCAGGGGGCCGCGGTCTGGAAACACCATATATTTT
j_call: TRBJ1-3
clone_size: -
cdr3_length: 14
v_call: TRBV28
d_call: -

cdr3_aa: CASTTTGLAGEAQETQYF
cdr3_nt: TGTGCCAGCACTACAACAGGACTAGCGGGAGAGGCCCAAGAGACCCAGTACTTC
j_call: TRBJ2-5
clone_size: -
cdr3_length: 18
v_call: TRBV16
d_call: TRBD2

cdr3_aa: CSAAGTSGTDTQYF
cdr3_nt: TGCAGCGCTGCCGGGACTAGCGGCACAGATACGCAGTATTTT
j_call: TRBJ2-3
clone_size: -
cdr3_length: 14
v_call: TRBV29-1
d_call: TRBD2

cdr3_aa: CASSFPPTDTQYF
cdr3_nt: TGTGCCAGCAGTTTCCCCCCCACAGATACGCAGTATTTT
j_call: TRBJ2-3
clone_size: -
cdr3_length: 13
v_call: TRBV12-3/TRBV12-4
d_call: -

cdr3_aa: CASMLGQGLGYTF
cdr3_nt: TGTGCCAGCATGTTGGGACAGGGTCTTGGCTACACCTTC
j_call: TRBJ1-2
clone_size: -
cdr3_length: 13
v_call: TRBV6-5
d_call: TRBD1

cdr3_aa: CASSFLAGGGETQYF
cdr3_nt: TGCGCCAGCAGCTTTCTAGCGGGAGGTGGAGAGACCCAGTACTTC
j_call: TRBJ2-5
clone_size: -
cdr3_length: 15
v_call: TRBV5-1
d_call: TRBD2

cdr3_aa: CASARELNEKLFF
cdr3_nt: TGTGCCAGTGCCAGGGAACTTAATGAAAAACTGTTTTTT
j_call: TRBJ1-4
clone_size: -
cdr3_length: 13
v_call: TRBV28
d_call: -

cdr3_aa: CASSLNPTSGSYEQYF
cdr3_nt: TGCGCCAGCAGCTTGAATCCCACTAGCGGGAGTTACGAGCAGTACTTC
j_call: TRBJ2-7
clone_size: few
cdr3_length: 16
v_call: TRBV5-1
d_call: TRBD2

cdr3_aa: CASSAVKLSGRENTGELFF
cdr3_nt: TGTGCCAGCTCAGCGGTAAAACTCAGCGGGAGAGAGAACACCGGGGAGCTGTTTTTT
j_call: TRBJ2-2
clone_size: -
cdr3_length: 19
v_call: TRBV18
d_call: TRBD2

cdr3_aa: CATLQGSWGNSPLHF
cdr3_nt: TGTGCCACCCTACAGGGCTCTTGGGGTAATTCACCCCTCCACTTT
j_call: TRBJ1-6
clone_size: -
cdr3_length: 15
v_call: TRBV2
d_call: -

cdr3_aa: CASSHSGTNNEQFF
cdr3_nt: TGTGCCAGCAGTCACAGCGGGACTAACAATGAGCAGTTCTTC
j_call: TRBJ2-1
clone_size: -
cdr3_length: 14
v_call: TRBV6-5
d_call: TRBD2

cdr3_aa: CACQRLGGYTF
cdr3_nt: TGTGCCTGCCAGCGGCTGGGGGGCTACACCTTC
j_call: TRBJ1-2
clone_size: -
cdr3_length: 11
v_call: TRBV30
d_call: -

cdr3_aa: CSASHGGRRQETQYF
cdr3_nt: TGCAGTGCTAGTCACGGGGGACGGAGACAAGAGACCCAGTACTTC
j_call: TRBJ2-5
clone_size: -
cdr3_length: 15
v_call: TRBV20-1
d_call: -

cdr3_aa: CAIIINRGLVSNSPLHF
cdr3_nt: TGTGCCATCATCATAAACAGGGGTTTGGTTTCGAATTCACCCCTCCACTTT
j_call: TRBJ1-6
clone_size: few
cdr3_length: 17
v_call: TRBV27
d_call: TRBD1

cdr3_aa: CASSHGPGGQETQYF
cdr3_nt: TGTGCCAGCAGCCATGGCCCGGGGGGTCAAGAGACCCAGTACTTC
j_call: TRBJ2-5
clone_size: few
cdr3_length: 15
v_call: TRBV7-8
d_call: TRBD2

cdr3_aa: CASSIRDFSNQPQHF
cdr3_nt: TGTGCCAGTAGTATTCGGGACTTTAGCAATCAGCCCCAGCATTTT
j_call: TRBJ1-5
clone_size: once
cdr3_length: 15
v_call: TRBV19
d_call: -

cdr3_aa: CASSANQGPPNEQFF
cdr3_nt: TGTGCCAGCAGCGCCAACCAGGGACCCCCTAATGAGCAGTTCTTC
j_call: TRBJ2-1
clone_size: -
cdr3_length: 15
v_call: TRBV9
d_call: -

cdr3_aa: CASSLWVGGRSGYTF
cdr3_nt: TGTGCCAGCAGTTTATGGGTCGGGGGCCGGAGTGGCTACACCTTC
j_call: TRBJ1-2
clone_size: -
cdr3_length: 15
v_call: TRBV28
d_call: -

cdr3_aa: CASSLDPVGELFF
cdr3_nt: TGCGCCAGCAGCTTGGACCCAGTCGGGGAGCTGTTTTTT
j_call: TRBJ2-2
clone_size: few
cdr3_length: 13
v_call: TRBV5-1
d_call: -

cdr3_aa: CASSEAGLAGGTGELFF
cdr3_nt: TGTGCCAGCAGTGAAGCAGGACTAGCGGGAGGTACCGGGGAGCTGTTTTTT
j_call: TRBJ2-2
clone_size: few
cdr3_length: 17
v_call: TRBV6-1
d_call: TRBD2

cdr3_aa: CASSIEPGTALQPQHF
cdr3_nt: TGTGCCAGTAGTATAGAGCCCGGGACAGCCCTCCAGCCCCAGCATTTT
j_call: TRBJ1-5
clone_size: -
cdr3_length: 16
v_call: TRBV19
d_call: TRBD1

cdr3_aa: CASSWGDPETQYF
cdr3_nt: TGTGCCAGCAGCTGGGGCGACCCAGAGACCCAGTACTTC
j_call: TRBJ2-5
clone_size: -
cdr3_length: 13
v_call: TRBV9
d_call: -